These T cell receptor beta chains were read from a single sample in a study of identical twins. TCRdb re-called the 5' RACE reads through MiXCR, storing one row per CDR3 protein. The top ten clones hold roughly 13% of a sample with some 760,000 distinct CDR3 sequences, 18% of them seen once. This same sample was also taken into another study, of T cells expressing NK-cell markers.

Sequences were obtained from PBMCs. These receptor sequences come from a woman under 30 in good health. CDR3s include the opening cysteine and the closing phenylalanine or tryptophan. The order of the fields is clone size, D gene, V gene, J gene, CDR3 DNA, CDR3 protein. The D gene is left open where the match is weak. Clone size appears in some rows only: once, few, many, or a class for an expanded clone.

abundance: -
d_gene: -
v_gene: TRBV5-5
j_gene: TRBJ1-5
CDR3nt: TGTGCCAGCAGCTTCGACAGCTATCAGCCCCAGCATTTT
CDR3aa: CASSFDSYQPQHF

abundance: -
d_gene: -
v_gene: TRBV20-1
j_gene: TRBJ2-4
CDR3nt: TGCAGTATATACAGGAGGGCCAAAAACATTCAGTACTTC
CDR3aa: CSIYRRAKNIQYF

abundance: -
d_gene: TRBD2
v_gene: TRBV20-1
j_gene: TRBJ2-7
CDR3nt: TGCAGTGCTAGTGAGGGTGGTCTAGCGGGAGACGAGCAGTACTTC
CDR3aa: CSASEGGLAGDEQYF

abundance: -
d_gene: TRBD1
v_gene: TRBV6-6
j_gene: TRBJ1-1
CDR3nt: TGTGCCAGCAGCCCCCAGGGGGCTTTGGCTTTCTTT
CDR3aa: CASSPQGALAFF

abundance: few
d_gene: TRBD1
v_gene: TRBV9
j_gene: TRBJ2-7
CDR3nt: TGTGCCAGCAGCGTAGCCGGTGTGACAGGGGGCCTCTACGAGCAGTACTTC
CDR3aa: CASSVAGVTGGLYEQYF

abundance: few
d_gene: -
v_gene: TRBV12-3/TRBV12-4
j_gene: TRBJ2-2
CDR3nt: TGTGCCAGCAGATTCCTTCGAGGGGGGACCGCAGGGACCGGGGAGCTGTTTTTT
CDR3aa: CASRFLRGGTAGTGELFF

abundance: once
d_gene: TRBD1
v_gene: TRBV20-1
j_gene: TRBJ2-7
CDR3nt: TGCAGTGCAGACACCGGGACCACAGGGGGGTACGAGCAGTACTTC
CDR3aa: CSADTGTTGGYEQYF

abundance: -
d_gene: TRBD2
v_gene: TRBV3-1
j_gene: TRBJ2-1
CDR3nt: TGTGCCAGCAGCCCGGATCCTAACCCGGGACTAGCGGGAGGGGGGTACAATGAGCAGTTCTTC
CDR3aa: CASSPDPNPGLAGGGYNEQFF

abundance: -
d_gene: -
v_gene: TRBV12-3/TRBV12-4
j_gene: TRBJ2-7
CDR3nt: TGTGCCAGCAGTCCAGGCCGGGGGGCCCGCGAGCAGTACTTC
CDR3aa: CASSPGRGAREQYF

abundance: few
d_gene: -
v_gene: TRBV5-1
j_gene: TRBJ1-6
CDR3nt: TGCGCCAGCAGCGGACACCCTACGGGTTCACCCCTCCACTTT
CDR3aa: CASSGHPTGSPLHF

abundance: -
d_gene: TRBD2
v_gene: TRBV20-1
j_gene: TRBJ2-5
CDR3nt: TGCAGTGCTAACCTACTAGCGGGAGGGCCAGAGACCCAGTACTTC
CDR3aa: CSANLLAGGPETQYF

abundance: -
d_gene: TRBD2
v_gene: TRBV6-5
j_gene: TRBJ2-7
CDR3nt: TGTGCCAGCAGTTACTCGAGCGGGATCACCTACGAGCAGTACTTC
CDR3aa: CASSYSSGITYEQYF

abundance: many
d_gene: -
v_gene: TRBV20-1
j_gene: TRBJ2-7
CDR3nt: TGCAGTGCTAGAGACAGCGCGGGGTTAAAGAGGGAGCAGTACTTC
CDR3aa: CSARDSAGLKREQYF

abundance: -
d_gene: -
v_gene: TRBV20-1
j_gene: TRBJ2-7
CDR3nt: TGCAGTGCTAGTGACGTCTCGTGGGGGCTATCCTACGAGCAGTACTTC
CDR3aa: CSASDVSWGLSYEQYF

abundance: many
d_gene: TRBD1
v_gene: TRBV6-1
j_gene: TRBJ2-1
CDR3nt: TGTGCCAACCTCGACAGGGTCTACAATGAGCAGTTCTTC
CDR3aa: CANLDRVYNEQFF

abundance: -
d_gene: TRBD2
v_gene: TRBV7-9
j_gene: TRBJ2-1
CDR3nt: TGTGCCAGCAGCCCCGGGGACTATAGTATGGATGAGCAGTTCTTC
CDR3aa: CASSPGDYSMDEQFF

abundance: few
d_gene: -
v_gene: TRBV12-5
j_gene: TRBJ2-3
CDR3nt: TGTGCTAGTGGTTCCCAGTCCAATACGCAGTATTTT
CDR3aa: CASGSQSNTQYF

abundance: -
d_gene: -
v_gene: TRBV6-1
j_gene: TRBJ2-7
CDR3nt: TGTGCCAGCAGCCCCGATTTGGGACGGGAGCAGTACTTC
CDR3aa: CASSPDLGREQYF

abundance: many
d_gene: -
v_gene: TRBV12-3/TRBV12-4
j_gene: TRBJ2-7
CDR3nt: TGTGCCAGCAGTTTACGAGATTCGAGCTCCTACGAGCAGTACTTC
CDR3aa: CASSLRDSSSYEQYF

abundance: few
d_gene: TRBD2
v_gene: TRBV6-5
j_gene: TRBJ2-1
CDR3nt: TGTGCCAGCAGTTACTCCGGGACTAGCGGGTGGATCAATGAGCAGTTCTTC
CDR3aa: CASSYSGTSGWINEQFF

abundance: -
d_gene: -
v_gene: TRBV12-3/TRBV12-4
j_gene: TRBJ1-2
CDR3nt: TGTGCCAGCAAGCCTCGAGAGGGTCACTATGGCTACACCTTC
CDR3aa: CASKPREGHYGYTF

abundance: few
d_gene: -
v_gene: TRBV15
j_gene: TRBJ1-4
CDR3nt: TGTGCCACCAGCAGAGCGGCAGGGCGACTGTTTTTT
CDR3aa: CATSRAAGRLFF

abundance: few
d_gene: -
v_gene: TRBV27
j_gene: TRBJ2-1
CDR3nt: TGTGCCAGCAGTTCCGAGTCGATCCTGGACAATGAGCAGTTCTTC
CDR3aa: CASSSESILDNEQFF

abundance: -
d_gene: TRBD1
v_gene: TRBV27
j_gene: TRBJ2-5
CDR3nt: TGTGCCAGCAGTCCCGGCAGGGGGCTCGGGAAAGAGACCCAGTACTTC
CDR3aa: CASSPGRGLGKETQYF

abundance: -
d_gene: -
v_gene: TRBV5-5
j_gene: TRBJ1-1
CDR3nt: TGTGCCAGCAGCTTTTCACAGGAGAACACTGAAGCTTTCTTT
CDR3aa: CASSFSQENTEAFF

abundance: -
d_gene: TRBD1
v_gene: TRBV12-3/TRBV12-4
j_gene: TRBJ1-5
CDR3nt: TGTGCCAGCACCCCTGGGACAGGGCTAAACAATCAGCCCCAGCATTTT
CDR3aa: CASTPGTGLNNQPQHF

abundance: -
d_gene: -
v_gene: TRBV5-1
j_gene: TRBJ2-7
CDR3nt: TGCGCCAGCAGCCCCATCCCTACATCCTACGAGCAGTACTTC
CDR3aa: CASSPIPTSYEQYF

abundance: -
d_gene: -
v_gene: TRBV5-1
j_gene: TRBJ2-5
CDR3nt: TGCGCCAGCAGTGCAGGGAGCGAAGAGACCCAGTACTTC
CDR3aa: CASSAGSEETQYF

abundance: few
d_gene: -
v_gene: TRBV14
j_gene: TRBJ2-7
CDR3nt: TGTGCCAGCAGTCAAAAGCCTGCAGAATTCTACGAGCAGTACTTC
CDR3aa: CASSQKPAEFYEQYF

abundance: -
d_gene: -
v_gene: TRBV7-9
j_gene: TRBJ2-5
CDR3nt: TGTGCCAGCACCAGACTGGCAATAGAGACCCAGTACTTC
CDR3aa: CASTRLAIETQYF

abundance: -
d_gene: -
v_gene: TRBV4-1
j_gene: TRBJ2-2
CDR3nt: TGCGCCAGCAGACCCCGATGGGGGAGCACCGGGGAGCTGTTTTTT
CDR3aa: CASRPRWGSTGELFF

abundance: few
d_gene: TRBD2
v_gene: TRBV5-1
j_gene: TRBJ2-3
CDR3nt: TGCGCCAGCAGCTTGCCGGGGGGGGACACAGATACGCAGTATTTT
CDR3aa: CASSLPGGDTDTQYF

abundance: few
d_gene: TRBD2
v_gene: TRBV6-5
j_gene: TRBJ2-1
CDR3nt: TGTGCCAGCAGTTACTCGGACACTAGCGGGAGAACTGAGCAGTTCTTC
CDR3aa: CASSYSDTSGRTEQFF

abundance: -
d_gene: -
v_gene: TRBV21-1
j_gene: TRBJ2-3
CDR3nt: TGTGCCAGCAGCAAAGCGCGTACCATGGGAGATACGCAGTATTTT
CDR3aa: CASSKARTMGDTQYF

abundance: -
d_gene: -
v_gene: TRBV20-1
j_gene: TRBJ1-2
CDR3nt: TGCAGTGCCGGGCCAAATCCTAACTATGGCTACACCTTC
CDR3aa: CSAGPNPNYGYTF

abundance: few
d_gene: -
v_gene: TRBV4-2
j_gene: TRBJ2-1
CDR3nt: TGTGCCAGCAGCCAAGAATTGGCCGCAAGCTCCTACAATGAGCAGTTCTTC
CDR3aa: CASSQELAASSYNEQFF

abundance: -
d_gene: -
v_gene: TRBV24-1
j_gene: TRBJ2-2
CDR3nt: TGTGCCACCAAAGGGAGAGAGGGGTCCGTCGGGGAGCTGTTTTTT
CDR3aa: CATKGREGSVGELFF

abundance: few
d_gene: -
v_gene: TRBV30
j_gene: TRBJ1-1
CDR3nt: TGTGCCTGGAGTGTGGCAGGGCCGACTGGGGCTTTCTTT
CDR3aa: CAWSVAGPTGAFF

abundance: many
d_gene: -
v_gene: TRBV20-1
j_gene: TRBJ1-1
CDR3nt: TGCAGTGCTAGAGATCACGGCGAGACTGAAGCTTTCTTT
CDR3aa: CSARDHGETEAFF

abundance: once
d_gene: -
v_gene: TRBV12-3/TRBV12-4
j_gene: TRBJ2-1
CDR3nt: TGTGCCAGCAGTCTCCGCCGTCGCGATGAGCAGTTCTTC
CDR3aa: CASSLRRRDEQFF

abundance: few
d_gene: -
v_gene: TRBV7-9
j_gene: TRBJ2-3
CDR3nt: TGTGCCAGCAGCTTAGTCTTGGCCCGCACAGATACGCAGTATTTT
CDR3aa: CASSLVLARTDTQYF

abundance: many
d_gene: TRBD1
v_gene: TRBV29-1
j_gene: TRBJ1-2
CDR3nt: TGCAGCGTTGCCGGGACAGGGGGCAACTATGGCTACACCTTC
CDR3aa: CSVAGTGGNYGYTF

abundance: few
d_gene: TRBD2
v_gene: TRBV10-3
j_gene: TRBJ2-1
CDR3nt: TGTGCCACTCTACCGGGACTATCCGACAATGAGCAGTTCTTC
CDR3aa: CATLPGLSDNEQFF

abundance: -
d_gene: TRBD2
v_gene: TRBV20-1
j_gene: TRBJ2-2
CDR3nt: TGCAGTGCCCCAAGCCGGACTAGCGGGACCGGGGAGCTGTTTTTT
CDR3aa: CSAPSRTSGTGELFF

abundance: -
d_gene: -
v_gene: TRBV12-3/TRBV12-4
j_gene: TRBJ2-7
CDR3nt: TGTGCCAGCAGCCCCAGCGTTAACAGGGTCTACGAGCAGTACTTC
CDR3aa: CASSPSVNRVYEQYF

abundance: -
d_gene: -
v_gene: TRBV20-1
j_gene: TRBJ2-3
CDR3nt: TGCAGTGCTAGTAGGGGGGACACAGATACGCAGTATTTT
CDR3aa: CSASRGDTDTQYF

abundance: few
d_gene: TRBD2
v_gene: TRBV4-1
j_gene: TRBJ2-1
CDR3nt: TGCGCCAGCAGCCAAGGGATAGCGGGGGAGTACAATGAGCAGTTCTTC
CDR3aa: CASSQGIAGEYNEQFF

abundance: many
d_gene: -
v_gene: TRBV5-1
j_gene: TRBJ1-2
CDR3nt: TGCGCCAGCAGCTTGGCAGGGAGCTATGGCTACACCTTC
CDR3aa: CASSLAGSYGYTF

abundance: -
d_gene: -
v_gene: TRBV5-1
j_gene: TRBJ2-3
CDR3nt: TGCGCCAGCAGCTTGGCGCTTTACAGGGCAGATACGCAGTATTTT
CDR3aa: CASSLALYRADTQYF

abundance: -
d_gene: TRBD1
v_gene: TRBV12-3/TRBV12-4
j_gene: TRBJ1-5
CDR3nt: TGTGCCAGCACCACGACAGGGGGCGGGTTGGGCAATCAGCCCCAGCATTTT
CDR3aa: CASTTTGGGLGNQPQHF

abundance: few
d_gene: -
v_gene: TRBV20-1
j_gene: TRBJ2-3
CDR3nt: TGCAGTGCTGGAGCTACAGATACGCAGTATTTT
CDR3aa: CSAGATDTQYF

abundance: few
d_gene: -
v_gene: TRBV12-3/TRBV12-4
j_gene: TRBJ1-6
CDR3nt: TGTGCCAGCAGTTTAGTGCCAGGGAGGGATTCACCCCTCCACTTT
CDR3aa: CASSLVPGRDSPLHF

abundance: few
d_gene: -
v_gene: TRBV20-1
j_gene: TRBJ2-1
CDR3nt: TGCAGTACCCGGGGGCAAAACTACAATGAGCAGTTCTTC
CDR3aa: CSTRGQNYNEQFF

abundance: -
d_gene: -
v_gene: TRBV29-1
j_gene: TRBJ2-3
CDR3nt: TGCAGCGTTAAATACGATACGCAGTATTTT
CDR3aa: CSVKYDTQYF

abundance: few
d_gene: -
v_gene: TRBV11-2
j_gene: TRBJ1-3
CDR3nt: TGTGCCAGCAGCTCCGACTATTCGAGAAACACCATATATTTT
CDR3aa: CASSSDYSRNTIYF

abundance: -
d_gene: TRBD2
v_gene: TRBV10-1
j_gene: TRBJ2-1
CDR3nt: TGCGCCAGCAGTGACCCCGGGCTAGCGGGTAGGTCGCTGTTCTTC
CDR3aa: CASSDPGLAGRSLFF

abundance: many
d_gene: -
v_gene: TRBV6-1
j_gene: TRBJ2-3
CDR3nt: TGTGCCAGCAGTCCCCTGGACAGCACAGATACGCAGTATTTT
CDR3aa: CASSPLDSTDTQYF

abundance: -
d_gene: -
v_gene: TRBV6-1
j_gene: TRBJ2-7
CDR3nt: TGTGCCAGCAGCGACCGCGGCTCCTACGAGCAGTACTTC
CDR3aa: CASSDRGSYEQYF

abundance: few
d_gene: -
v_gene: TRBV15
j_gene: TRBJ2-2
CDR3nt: TGTGCCACCAGCAGAGATGTCGCCGGGGAGCTGTTTTTT
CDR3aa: CATSRDVAGELFF